Each of the 15 T cell receptor beta chains below was sequenced from the same sample in a study of OX40 agonist ivuxolimab in advanced cancers. TCRdb keeps only in-frame clones here, not all; method: immunoSEQ multiplex PCR. Among some 59,000 clones listed, approximately 89% were seen once. The source material was CD4+ or CD8+ T cells sorted from blood, sampled in a trial of the OX40 agonist ivuxolimab. These receptor sequences come from an adult with an advanced solid tumor such as melanoma, head and neck, liver or kidney cancer.

About this clone itself: In the same sample, other DNA sequences code for this CDR3. The V gene is TRBV19, the J gene TRBJ2-7, with 10 nucleotides matching TRBD1. J was trimmed by 1 base and V by 3 bases; bases with no gene match: 0. This CDR3 spans 14 amino acids. Germline V lookup: CDR1 LNHDA, CDR2 SQIVND (reference sequence). CDR3 DNA sequence: TGTGCCAGTAGTATGGGACAGGGGTCCTACGAGCAGTACTTC. It specifies CASSMGQGSYEQYF.

The chain combines TRBV7-8 with TRBJ1-2, with D unresolved. CDR3 size: 13 residues. Germline-derived CDR1 and CDR2 are SGHVS and FQNEAQ. The V and J ends lost 5 bases and 3 bases respectively, with 10 bases between them. The CDR3 bases are TGTGCCAGCAGCCGACCGGATGACTATGGCTACACCTTC. Its translation is CASSRPDDYGYTF.

The chain joins TRBV11-2 to TRBJ2-3; weak D call: TRBD2 (6 bases). V shed 5 bases and J shed 0 bases, with 12 bases lying between them. The germline gives CDR1 SGHAT, CDR2 FQNNGV. The CDR3 has 15 residues. CDR3 residues: CASSPYGTSTDTQYF. As DNA, the CDR3 is TGTGCCAGCAGCCCTTACGGGACTAGCACAGATACGCAGTATTTT.

The chain couples TRBV27 to TRBJ2-5; D unclear. The V end was cut by 3 bases, the J end by 0 bases, with 5 bases between. Germline-derived CDR1 and CDR2 are MNHEY and SMNVEV (reference sequence). The CDR3 is made up of 13 amino acids. The CDR3 sequence: CASSFTYQETQYF. In DNA form, the CDR3 reads TGTGCCAGCAGTTTCACGTACCAAGAGACCCAGTACTTC.

The V and J genes are TRBV7-6 and TRBJ2-7, with 9 bases aligning to TRBD1. The CDR3 sequence is 13 residues long. V shed 2 bases and J 5 bases; nucleotides not matched to a gene: 1. The germline gives CDR1 SGHVS, CDR2 FNYEAQ. The CDR3 DNA is TGTGCCAGCAGCTTAAGACAGGGGGACGAGCAGTACTTC. Translation gives CASSLRQGDEQYF.

The rearrangement links TRBV9 to TRBJ2-3, with D tentatively TRBD2 (6 bases). Germline V lookup: CDR1 SGDLS, CDR2 YYNGEE. Trimming shortened V by 3 bases and J by 0 bases, and 14 bases separated the two germline ends. The CDR3 runs 16 residues. The CDR3 loop is CASSEEGKPSTDTQYF. CDR3 nucleotides: TGTGCCAGCAGCGAGGAGGGTAAACCTAGCACAGATACGCAGTATTTT.

The CDR3 protein is CASSIVANEQFF. DNA for the CDR3: TGTGCCAGTAGTATTGTGGCTAATGAGCAGTTCTTC. The chain is built from TRBV19 and TRBJ2-1; no firm D call. V lost 3 bases, J lost 7 bases, and 7 bases lay in between. The CDR3 runs 12 residues. The germline V gene encodes CDR1 LNHDA and CDR2 SQIVND (reference sequence). Supplemented by reference TRBV19 and TRBJ2-1, the full variable domain reads DGGITQSPKYLFRKEGQNVTLSCEQNLNHDAMYWYRQDPGQGLRLIYYSQIVNDFQKGDIAEGYSVSREKKESFPLTVTSAQKNPTAFYLCASSIVANEQFFGPGTRLTVL.

The chain joins TRBV30 to TRBJ2-2, with 7 nucleotides matching TRBD2. CDR1 and CDR2 (germline): GTSNPN, SVGIG (reference sequence). The CDR3 sequence is 12 residues long. Germline trimming cut 3 bases from V and 6 bases from J; bases unmatched to any gene: 1. This chain's CDR3 is CAWRGGAGELFF. Here the CDR3 DNA reads TGTGCCTGGAGGGGGGGGGCCGGGGAGCTGTTTTTT.

This clone showed up just once. The V gene is TRBV27, the J gene TRBJ2-1; 12 bases are shared with TRBD2. CDR3 size: 16 residues. CDR1 MNHEY and CDR2 SMNVEV come from the germline V gene (reference sequence). Trimming took 5 bases from V and 7 from J; bases not matched to a gene: 9. In DNA form, the CDR3 reads TGTGCCAGCAGTCACCTAGCGGGAGGGCCGGGAAATGAGCAGTTCTTC. It translates to CASSHLAGGPGNEQFF.

This chain joins TRBV6-5 and TRBJ2-1; D is undetermined. The CDR3 runs to 12 residues. The germline gives CDR1 MNHEY, CDR2 SVGAGI. V lost 4 bases, J lost 9 bases, and 10 bases lay in between. The CDR3 spells CASSSPWTEQFF. CDR3 bases: TGTGCCAGCAGTTCCCCGTGGACTGAGCAGTTCTTC.

This rearrangement joins TRBV11-3 to TRBJ1-2; 8 bases fit TRBD1. Trimming cost V 5 bases and J 4 bases; bases outside gene matches: 9. The germline CDR1 and CDR2 sequences are SGHNT and YENEEA. The CDR3 spans 15 residues. The CDR3: CASSGGAGGCYGYTF. The DNA for the CDR3 is TGTGCCAGCAGCGGGGGGGCAGGGGGCTGCTATGGCTACACCTTC.

V usage is TRBV5-1 and J usage is TRBJ1-1; tentatively, D is TRBD1 (6 bases). V was clipped by 4 bases and J by 1 base, with 11 bases between them. CDR1 is SGHRS, CDR2 YFSETQ, per germline. CDR3 length: 14 residues. The CDR3 nucleotides are TGCGCCAGCAGCCACGGACAGAAGAACACTGAAGCTTTCTTT. Protein: CASSHGQKNTEAFF.

V is TRBV11-2 and J is TRBJ2-3, with 8 bases fitting TRBD1. The CDR3 loop spans 17 amino acids. V lost 0 bases, J lost 3 bases, and 8 bases stayed unmatched. Germline V gene data show CDR1 as SGHAT and CDR2 as FQNNGV. This CDR3 reads CASSLDRAGGFTDTQYF. Here the CDR3 DNA reads TGTGCCAGCAGCTTAGATAGGGCAGGGGGCTTTACAGATACGCAGTATTTT.

This clone was counted once. This sequence joins TRBV6-1 and TRBJ2-7; 7 nucleotides match TRBD2. The CDR3 is 15 residues long. Germline V gene lookup returns CDR1 MNHNS and CDR2 SASEGT. The ends lost 4 bases at V and 0 bases at J; junction bases unmatched: 6. CDR3 in DNA: TGTGCCAGCAGTGCTGCCGGGGGGAGCTCCTACGAGCAGTACTTC. It is translated as CASSAAGGSSYEQYF.

The rearrangement joins TRBV5-4 to TRBJ1-1, with TRBD1 identical over 9 bases. Germline values: CDR1 SGHNT, CDR2 YYREEE (reference sequence). The CDR3 is 14 amino acids. V dropped 0 bases and J dropped 4; count of bases not matched to a gene: 1. CDR3: CASSLEDRGTEAFF. The DNA for the CDR3 is TGTGCCAGCAGCTTGGAGGACAGGGGCACTGAAGCTTTCTTT.